This T cell receptor beta chain was found in a study of control samples from healthy donors and cancer patients. The CDR3 loop spans 14 amino acids. Germline values: CDR1 ENHRY, CDR2 SYGVKD. Deletions cut 0 bases from V and 4 bases from J, with 8 bases between. Sequencing was performed with immunoSEQ multiplex PCR; in TCRdb, only in-frame clones are kept and a portion is missing. The sample records about 120,000 clones, 80% to 95% being singletons. The material sequenced was blood. The chain recombines TRBV10-3 with TRBJ2-3; D gene uncertain. The TCR comes from a woman aged 50 to 60 in good health. In DNA form, the CDR3 reads TGTGCCATCAGTGAGTCGGTGGGTCCAGATACGCAGTATTTT. As protein: CAISESVGPDTQYF.